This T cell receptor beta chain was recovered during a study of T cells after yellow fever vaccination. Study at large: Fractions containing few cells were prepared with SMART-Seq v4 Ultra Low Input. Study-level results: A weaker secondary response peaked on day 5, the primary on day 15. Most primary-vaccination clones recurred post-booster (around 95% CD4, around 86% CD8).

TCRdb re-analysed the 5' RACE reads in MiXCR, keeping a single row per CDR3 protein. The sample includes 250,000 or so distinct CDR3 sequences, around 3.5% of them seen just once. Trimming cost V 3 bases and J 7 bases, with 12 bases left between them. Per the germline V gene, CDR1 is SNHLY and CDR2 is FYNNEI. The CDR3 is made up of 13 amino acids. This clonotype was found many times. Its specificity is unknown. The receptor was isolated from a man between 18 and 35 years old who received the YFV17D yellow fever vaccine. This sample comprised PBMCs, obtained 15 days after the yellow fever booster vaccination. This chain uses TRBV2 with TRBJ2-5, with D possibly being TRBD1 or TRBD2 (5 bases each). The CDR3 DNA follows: TGTGCCAGCAGTGACGGGGCGGCGGGGACCCAGTACTTC. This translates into CASSDGAAGTQYF.